The sequence of this TCR beta chain was determined in a study of shared clonotypes between healthy human individuals. Study-wide results and limits: In having few donors, the study represented limited genetic and exposure-history diversity. Although depth was large, rarefaction showed that sequencing of the sorted subsets was incomplete.

Germline V lookup: CDR1 MGHDK, CDR2 SYGVNS. The junction had 11 bases not matched to a gene; V was cut back by 2 bases and J by 2 bases. The CDR3 is 18 amino acids. Sorted-subset replicate PCRs used 200 ng of genomic DNA. This amount corresponded to about 30,000 T cell genomes. Clones were sequenced by immunoSEQ multiplex PCR, and TCRdb holds only the in-frame ones, with some missing. Of some 200,000 clones in the sample, about 65% were seen once. All of the donors resided in Nashville, Tennessee, and each was a Caucasian adult. To note about this clone: Its antigen is unidentified.

This chain joins TRBV25-1 and TRBJ2-1; TRBD2 agrees at 8 bases. The specimen sequenced was memory CD4+ T cells sorted from blood. Subset of the sample: CD45RA-negative fraction. This TCR was recovered from a young man in good health. CDR3 sequence: CASSEPRRAGGTYNEQFF. The CDR3 DNA reads TGTGCCAGCAGTGAACCTAGGAGGGCGGGAGGTACCTACAATGAGCAGTTCTTC.